Presented here are 13 T cell receptor beta chains from one specimen sequenced in a study of early T cells in non-severe SARS-CoV-2 infection. Using its own MiXCR run on the 5' RACE reads, TCRdb lists one record per CDR3 protein. The data show about 90,000 distinct CDR3 sequences, roughly 12% seen once. Sequences were derived from whole blood, sampled at baseline. The receptors come from an adult who was a healthcare worker with PCR-confirmed SARS-CoV-2 infection or an uninfected control (not recorded which).

J is TRBJ2-1 and V is TRBV11-2, with a possible D match to TRBD2 (5 bases). Germline assignment: CDR1 SGHAT and CDR2 FQNNGV. This CDR3 is 14 amino acids long. V was clipped by 3 bases and J by 3 bases, with 9 bases between them. The CDR3 loop reads CASSLRAYYNEQFF. In nucleotides, the CDR3 is TGTGCCAGCAGCTTGAGGGCCTACTACAATGAGCAGTTCTTC.

This clonotype was counted between two and nine times. The V and J genes are TRBV5-6 and TRBJ1-1; weak D call: TRBD1 (5 bases). The CDR3 has 12 residues. V lost 4 bases and J lost 5, with 9 bases in between. The germline CDR1 and CDR2 sequences are SGHDT and YYEEEE. The DNA of the CDR3 is TGTGCCAGCAGCGCGGGGGGGACTGAAGCTTTCTTT. Translated, it gives CASSAGGTEAFF. The full variable domain, in which reference TRBV5-6 and TRBJ1-1 provide the parts outside the CDR3, is DAGVTQSPTHLIKTRGQQVTLRCSPKSGHDTVSWYQQALGQGPQFIFQYYEEEERQRGNFPDRFSGHQFPNYSSELNVNALLLGDSALYLCASSAGGTEAFFGQGTRLTVV.

This clonotype was detected ten times or more. The V and J genes are TRBV20-1 and TRBJ1-5; D not certain. The length of the CDR3 is 16 residues. Trimming cost V 1 base and J 0 bases, with 13 bases left between them. Germline CDR1 is DFQATT and CDR2 is SNEGSKA (reference sequence). CDR3 coding DNA: TGCAGTGCTAGAGGAGGGCATCTTAATAGCAATCAGCCCCAGCATTTT. This translates into CSARGGHLNSNQPQHF.

This rearrangement joins TRBV7-2 to TRBJ2-7; 8 nucleotides match TRBD1. J was trimmed by 3 bases and V by 5 bases; bases with no gene match: 15. The CDR3 spans 17 residues. Germline V lookup: CDR1 SGHTA, CDR2 FQGNSA. The CDR3 sequence: CASSPPPGRGHNYEQYF. CDR3 bases: TGTGCCAGCAGCCCCCCCCCGGGCAGGGGGCATAACTACGAGCAGTACTTC.

This clonotype was seen at least ten times. The V call is TRBV4-1, the J call TRBJ2-1; 11 positions match TRBD2. Trimming took 0 bases from V and 5 from J; bases not matched to a gene: 12. The CDR3 runs to 19 residues. CDR1 is MGHRA and CDR2 is YSYEKL in the germline V gene. CDR3 DNA: TGCGCCAGCAGCCAAGATCGCCCTTTAGCGGGAGGGCCCGACAATGAGCAGTTCTTC. Translation gives CASSQDRPLAGGPDNEQFF.

The chain is built from TRBV30 and TRBJ2-5; 7 positions match TRBD1. The CDR3 length is 13 residues. Per germline, CDR1 GTSNPN and CDR2 SVGIG (reference sequence). V gave up 5 bases and J gave up 4 bases; unmatched junction bases: 7. This CDR3 reads CAWLQQGRETQYF. CDR3 DNA: TGTGCCTGGCTTCAACAGGGGAGAGAGACCCAGTACTTC.

On this clonotype itself: A much larger clone lies one base from this, so it may be a read error. The chain has TRBV12-3 or TRBV12-4 and TRBJ2-7; D unclear. The V end was cut by 7 bases, the J end by 3 bases, with 10 bases between. CDR3 length: 12 amino acids. The CDR3 nucleotides are TGTGCCAGCACCCTGGACGGCTACGAGCAGTACTTC. This translates into CASTLDGYEQYF.

This clonotype was found many times. The chain carries TRBV11-2 and TRBJ1-4, with 8 bases matching TRBD1. The CDR3 contains 15 residues. Trimming took 5 bases from V and 9 from J; bases not matched to a gene: 11. Germline V lookup: CDR1 SGHAT, CDR2 FQNNGV. The CDR3 loop reads CASSPTSGQGKKLFF. In DNA form, the CDR3 reads TGTGCCAGCAGCCCCACCTCCGGACAGGGTAAAAAACTGTTTTTT.

This clonotype was observed at least ten times. The rearrangement joins TRBV3-1 to TRBJ2-4, with TRBD2 matching over 15 bases. The CDR3 has 14 amino acids. CDR1 and CDR2 (germline): LGHDT, YNNKEL (reference sequence). V lost 5 bases to trimming and J lost 14 bases; unmatched junction nucleotides: 7. DNA for the CDR3: TGTGCCAGCAGCTACGGGACTAGCGGGGGGAAGGAGTACTTC. Its protein is CASSYGTSGGKEYF. Using reference TRBV3-1 and TRBJ2-4 for the parts outside the CDR3, the full variable domain is DTAVSQTPKYLVTQMGNDKSIKCEQNLGHDTMYWYKQDSKKFLKIMFSYNNKELIINETVPNRFSPKSPDKAHLNLHINSLELGDSAVYFCASSYGTSGGKEYFGAGTRLSVL.

This clonotype has just a few counts. J is TRBJ1-2 and V is TRBV7-2; 9 bases map to TRBD1. Germline trimming cut 1 base from V and 2 bases from J; bases unmatched to any gene: 5. The CDR3 is 16 residues long. Germline values: CDR1 SGHTA, CDR2 FQGNSA. The CDR3 loop reads CASSLVGTGPNYGYTF. CDR3 nucleotide sequence: TGTGCCAGCAGCTTAGTTGGGACAGGGCCAAACTATGGCTACACCTTC.

The gene calls are TRBV3-1 and TRBJ2-7; D gene unclear. The length of the CDR3 is 13 residues. The ends were cut back, 0 bases at V and 2 bases at J, with 5 bases in the middle. From germline, CDR1 is LGHDT and CDR2 YNNKEL (reference sequence). The chain's CDR3 is CASSQDGAYEQYF. The CDR3 nucleotides read TGTGCCAGCAGCCAAGATGGTGCCTACGAGCAGTACTTC.

The rearrangement links TRBV12-3 or TRBV12-4 to TRBJ1-1; D gene ambiguous. V lost 8 bases to trimming and J lost 5 bases, with 12 bases between them. CDR3 length: 12 amino acids. CDR3 DNA sequence: TGTGCCAGCGGGCCCGGAAGGACTGAAGCTTTCTTT. Protein sequence: CASGPGRTEAFF.

This chain links TRBV11-3 with TRBJ2-7; D perhaps matches TRBD2 (6 bases). Trimming pared 1 base from V and 11 bases from J, leaving 18 bases between. The CDR3 covers 14 residues. CDR1 SGHNT and CDR2 YENEEA come from the germline V gene. DNA of the CDR3: TGTGCCAGCAGCTTAGGCGGGACCGGACGTGAGGAGTACTTC. Amino acids: CASSLGGTGREEYF.